This T cell receptor beta chain originates from a study of cytomegalovirus exposure and HLA in healthy donors (dated by TCRdb to 2015 to 2018). Background on the whole study: According to an earlier analysis of 587 of the donors, 150 million to 200 million T cells yielded 100 million or so unique TCR beta sequences and approximately 300 Gb of sequence data. Across about 370 genotyped donors of the cohort, an average of roughly 200,000 unique TCR beta nucleotide sequences per donor were sequenced, and 15% to 20% of those sequences were non-productive. The study used immunosequencing to profile the T cell repertoires of approximately 630 subjects and linked those repertoires to cytomegalovirus serostatus. HLA typing included class I and class II loci at four-digit resolution. Of the 350 to 450 genotyped donors, approximately 80% fell in the genetic ancestry cluster associated with self-reported Caucasian donors. In the later analysis, no new phenotypic data were used to find candidate immune exposures; instead, reliance was placed on TCR beta sequences and their occurrence across donors. Every discovery cohort repertoire had been produced on one sequencing platform. A separate validation cohort of 90 to 150 different subjects was used in addition to the roughly 700-subject first cohort. To study patterns of TCR occurrence, a later analysis re-analyzed previously published TCR beta repertoires from just over 650 donors and added high-resolution HLA genotyping. In an earlier analysis of roughly 540 of the donors, high-throughput TCR beta sequencing was used to judge whether each TCR beta V gene segment behaved as functional or pseudogenic. High-throughput TCR immunosequencing, statistical association of individual TCRs with disease status, and machine learning were combined to predict cytomegalovirus infection status. The study aimed to test whether cataloging public T cell receptors could reveal signatures of past pathogen exposure. Roughly 300 gigabases of sequencing data and tens of millions of unique TCR sequences were included in an early release covering several hundred HLA-typed donors. A handful of DR-DQ haplotypes were handled as single units for association and clustering because linkage in the cohort was strong. Alongside the repertoire data, information on donor age, sex, ethnicity and CMV serostatus was compiled. In a later genetic analysis, genome-wide SNP genotypes for about 55% of the roughly 700 donors were used, and that subset was treated as a discovery cohort. The number of typed donors differed by locus: about 620-640 for A, B, C, DRB1 and DQB1; approximately 530 for DQA1; approximately 610 for DPA1; and about 450 for DPB1. General findings and caveats noted by the study authors: A later analysis found that HLA-associated TCR beta chains were more clonally expanded and had lower generation probabilities than equally common non-associated chains. Correlated functional status among segregating V segments might reflect linkage disequilibrium, but an unknown experimental factor could not be ruled out. Because the 87-base-pair reads could not distinguish some IMGT-functional V segments, including TRBV6-2 and TRBV6-3, those segments were excluded. A later analysis found that TCR association rates varied across HLA loci, with DRB1 alleles showing the most associated TCRs and HLA-C alleles the fewest. Because counts were too low, about 17 rarely observed V segments, including chromosome 9 orphons, were excluded from the earlier analysis of around 640 of the donors. In vitro tests confirmed that a few of the cytomegalovirus-associated TCR beta chains recognize cytomegalovirus antigens. Several of the top co-occurrence clusters appeared to be linked to parvovirus B19, influenza, CMV and Epstein-Barr virus, according to a later analysis. In a later genetic analysis, a missense DCLRE1C variant was associated with V-gene and J-gene trimming of TCR beta chains, and the association was replicated in an independent cohort. For the cohort, immune exposure information was limited to CMV serostatus. Because some donors lacked HLA typing at each locus, the association tests relied only on the typed subset. A further reported finding was that TCR beta sequences accurately predicted the HLA-A and HLA-B alleles for most subjects in the first cohort. This cohort had only TCR beta chains sequenced, and the lack of alpha or paired-chain data limited which features could be detected. A total of fewer than 200 TCR beta chains were listed by the study as associated with cytomegalovirus. Sequencing depth was assumed to be roughly uniform across donors in the presence/absence analyses, though that assumption may not hold. In a later analysis, most CMV-associated TCR beta chains were found to appear HLA-restricted, with HLA associations seemingly driven largely by CMV exposure. When HLA alleles, especially DR and DQ, strongly co-occurred, TCR associations were difficult to assign to individual alleles. Most TCR sequences were observed very rarely across donors, whereas some public TCRs were present in many individuals. In a later analysis, 16,951 TCR beta sequences were associated with specific HLA alleles at a false discovery rate of 0.05. It was suggested by the authors that the approach could potentially be generalized to other disease states and immunological phenotypes. Cytomegalovirus status was reported to be diagnosed by the classifier with high specificity and sensitivity in both the original and validation cohorts. Broadly in line with IMGT annotations, most TCR beta V segments showed up in productive rearrangements about 87% or about 30% of the time in an earlier analysis of 450 to 600 of the donors. A group of highly shared sequence variants was considered likely to be a technical artifact of the sequencing pipeline. A later genetic analysis reported fewer N-insertions in productive TCRs among donors in an Asian-associated ancestry cluster than the roughly 700-donor mean.

The library was generated by the immunoSEQ multiplex PCR assay. The multiplex PCR relied on a mix of 60 forward primers for TCR Vbeta segments and 13 reverse primers for TCR Jbeta segments. Amplification of the CDR3 region of rearranged TCR beta genes was performed with a multiplex PCR assay on genomic DNA. Amplified TCR beta libraries were sequenced as 87-base-pair reads on the Illumina HiSeq System. The published analysis was carried out like this. A later analysis counted some 80 million unique TCR beta chains across the 550 to 700 repertoires, and some 11 million of these chains were shared by at least two donors. A nearest-neighbor algorithm error-corrected the raw reads and collapsed the reads into unique sequences, merging closely related sequences to remove PCR and sequencing errors. V, D and J gene segments were assigned by aligning CDR3 sequences to IMGT reference sequences. Each retained sequence needed at least a six-nucleotide match to both a V gene segment and a J gene segment. Rearrangements were called productive when the CDR3 lacked stop codons and stayed in frame with V and J; all others were non-productive. Following IMGT convention, CDR3 was defined as the stretch from the second conserved V-encoded cysteine to the conserved J-encoded phenylalanine. Sequences without an unambiguous match to a single V gene segment were excluded from the earlier analysis of over 500 of the donors. In an earlier analysis of 587 of the donors, a V segment was called functional when productive rearrangements were above 56.7%, and segregating when the standard deviation between donors exceeded 5%. To diagnose cytomegalovirus status from the catalog of TCR beta chain sequences, a statistical classification framework was built. A later analysis assigned V and J genes by comparing TCR nucleotide sequences with IMGT/GENE-DB human TR gene sequences. The TCRdist pipeline was used in a later analysis to assign CDR3 sequences and most-parsimonious VDJ recombination scenarios. A later analysis defined each TCR beta chain by its CDR3 amino acid sequence plus V-gene family, and excluded reads lacking a unique V-gene family. As a way to deal with suspected cross-contamination and a sequencing artifact, a later analysis dropped 592 nucleotide sequences that were highly shared and had low generation probability. In a later analysis, a clonal expansion index for each public chain was calculated from normalized within-repertoire ranks of inferred template counts. In a later analysis, generation probabilities were computed using a VDJ recombination model fitted to out-of-frame rearrangements, and the results were checked against IGoR. In a later analysis, TCR-TCR, TCR-HLA and TCR-CMV co-occurrence was scored with hypergeometric tests, and a repertoire-size bias correction was applied to TCR pairs. In a later analysis, false discovery rates were estimated by permuting HLA or CMV assignments 20 times. In a later analysis, co-occurring TCRs were grouped with DBSCAN, and TCRdist sequence similarity was added when clustering was performed within HLA-allele-positive subsets. For co-occurrence clustering, repertoires with fewer than 30,000 or more than 120,000 public chains were excluded, along with a handful of repertoires with anomalous nucleotide sharing. The immuneACCESS repertoire file appears here via TCRdb, limited to in-frame rearrangements. These files lack a portion of the clones; in checked studies, under half of the deficit traces to unresolved V genes, and the cause of the others is not known. The DNA gave D and trimming, while V, J and clone size come from that table. This sample's clone table shows about 30,000 clones. The ten largest clonotypes hold 4.8% of the sample.

As to this clone: It lacks a known antigen.

The cohort was made up of hundreds of healthy bone marrow donors. All cohort members were sampled while nominally healthy, although unrecorded immune exposures were likely present. The donor tested CMV seronegative and was one of the 352 seronegative cohort members. A peripheral blood sample was collected from each donor, and TCR beta sequencing was performed on peripheral blood mononuclear cells. Genomic DNA extraction from the blood cell samples was performed with the Qiagen DNeasy Blood Extraction Kit. V and J lose 3 bases and 6 bases, and a span of 17 bases separates them. Taken from cysteine to phenylalanine, the CDR3 has 15 residues. The DNA shown is the 45-base CDR3, in frame from base 1. CDR1 SGHTA and CDR2 FQGNSA were looked up in the germline V gene.

Sequenced input: PBMCs. The chain uses TRBV7-2 and TRBJ1-2; TRBD1 could be the D gene, as 6 bases match. The TCR was taken from a female donor in good health and CMV-seronegative. The base sequence is TGTGCCAGCAGCTTCGACACAGGGACGGTTGATGGCTACACCTTC. Translated, this is CASSFDTGTVDGYTF. Reference TRBV7-2 and TRBJ1-2 genes cover what lies past the CDR3, so the full variable domain is GAGVSQSPSNKVTEKGKDVELRCDPISGHTALYWYRQSLGQGLEFLIYFQGNSAPDKSGLPSDRFSAERTGGSVSTLTIQRTQQEDSAVYLCASSFDTGTVDGYTFGSGTRLTVV.